This T cell receptor (beta chain) was obtained from a study of Graves' ophthalmopathy and Graves' hyperthyroidism. About this clonotype: Its specificity is unknown.

RNA transcripts provided the template for amplifying TCR beta CDR3 regions. HTBI primers were used in a first-round RT-PCR, which preceded a second-round multiplex PCR. TCRdb reprocessed the multiplex PCR reads via MiXCR and lists one record per CDR3 protein. The sample holds over a million distinct CDR3 sequences, less than 45% seen once. Overall study results and limits: Ophthalmopathy progression predictions by the model showed around 72% specificity and 70.59% sensitivity.

The sequenced sample consisted of peripheral blood or thyroid tissue (not recorded which). The origin of this receptor is an adult man with Graves' hyperthyroidism.

This CDR3 is CAWRGLQGSFYEQYF. The DNA for the CDR3 is TGTGCCTGGAGGGGGCTACAGGGAAGTTTCTACGAGCAGTACTTC. The chain recombines TRBV30 with TRBJ2-7; possible D gene TRBD1, 6 bases. With 3 bases removed from V and 3 bases from J, the gap between germline ends came to 18 bases. The length of the CDR3 is 15 residues. Germline V gene sequence: CDR1 GTSNPN, CDR2 SVGIG (reference sequence).